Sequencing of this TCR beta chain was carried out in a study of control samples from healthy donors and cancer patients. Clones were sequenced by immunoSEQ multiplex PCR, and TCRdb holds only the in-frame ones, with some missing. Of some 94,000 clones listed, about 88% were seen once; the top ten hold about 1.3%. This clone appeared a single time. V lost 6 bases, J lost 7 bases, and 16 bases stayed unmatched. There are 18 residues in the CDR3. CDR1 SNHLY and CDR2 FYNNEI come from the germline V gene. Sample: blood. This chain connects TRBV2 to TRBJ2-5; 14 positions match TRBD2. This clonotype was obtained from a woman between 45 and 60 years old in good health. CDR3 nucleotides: TGTGCCAGCAGGACCGGGACTAGCGGGGGACCCGGTCGTGGGACCCAGTACTTC. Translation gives CASRTGTSGGPGRGTQYF. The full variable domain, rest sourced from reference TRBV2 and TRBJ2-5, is EPEVTQTPSHQVTQMGQEVILRCVPISNHLYFYWYRQILGQKVEFLVSFYNNEISEKSEIFDDQFSVERPDGSNFTLKIRSTKLEDSAMYFCASRTGTSGGPGRGTQYFGPGTRLLVL.